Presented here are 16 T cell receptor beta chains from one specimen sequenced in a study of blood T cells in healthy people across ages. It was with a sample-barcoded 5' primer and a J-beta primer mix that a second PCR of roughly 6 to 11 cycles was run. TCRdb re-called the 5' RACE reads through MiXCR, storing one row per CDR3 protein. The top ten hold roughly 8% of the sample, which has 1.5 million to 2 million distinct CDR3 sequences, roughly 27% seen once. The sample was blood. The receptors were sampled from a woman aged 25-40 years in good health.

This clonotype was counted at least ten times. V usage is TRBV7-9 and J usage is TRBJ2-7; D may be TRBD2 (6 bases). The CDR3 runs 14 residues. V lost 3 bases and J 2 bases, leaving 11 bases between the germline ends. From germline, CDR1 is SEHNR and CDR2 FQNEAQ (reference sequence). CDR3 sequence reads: CASSLGLKPYEQYF. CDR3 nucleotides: TGTGCCAGCAGCTTGGGACTTAAACCCTACGAGCAGTACTTC. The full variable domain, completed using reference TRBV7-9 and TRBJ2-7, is DTGVSQNPRHKITKRGQNVTFRCDPISEHNRLYWYRQTLGQGPEFLTYFQNEAQLEKSRLLSDRFSAERPKGSFSTLEIQRTEQGDSAMYLCASSLGLKPYEQYFGPGTRLTVT.

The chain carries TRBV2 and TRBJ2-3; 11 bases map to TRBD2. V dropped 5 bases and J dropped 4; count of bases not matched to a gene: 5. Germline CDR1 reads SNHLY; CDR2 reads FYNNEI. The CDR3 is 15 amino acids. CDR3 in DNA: TGTGCCAGCAGTCGACTAGCGGGAAAAGCAGATACGCAGTATTTT. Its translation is CASSRLAGKADTQYF.

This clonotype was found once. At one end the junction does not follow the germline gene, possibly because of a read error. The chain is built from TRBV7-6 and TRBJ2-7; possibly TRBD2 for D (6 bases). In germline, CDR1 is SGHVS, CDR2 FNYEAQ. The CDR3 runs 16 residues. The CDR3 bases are TGTGCCAGCCCCACTCGGCGGGACCCAACTTCCTACGAGCGGTACTTC. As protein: CASPTRRDPTSYERYF.

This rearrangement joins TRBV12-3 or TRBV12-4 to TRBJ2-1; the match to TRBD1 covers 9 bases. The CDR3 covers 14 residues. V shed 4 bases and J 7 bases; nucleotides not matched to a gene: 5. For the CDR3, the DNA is TGTGCCAGCAGTTGGGACAGGGTCCCTAATGAGCAGTTCTTC. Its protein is CASSWDRVPNEQFF.

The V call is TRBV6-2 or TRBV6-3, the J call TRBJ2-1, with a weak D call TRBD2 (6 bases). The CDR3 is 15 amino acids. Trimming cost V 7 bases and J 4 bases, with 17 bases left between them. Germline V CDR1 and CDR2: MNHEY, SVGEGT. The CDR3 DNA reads TGTGCCAGCACTGTAGCGGCCGGAATTTACAATGAGCAGTTCTTC. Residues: CASTVAAGIYNEQFF.

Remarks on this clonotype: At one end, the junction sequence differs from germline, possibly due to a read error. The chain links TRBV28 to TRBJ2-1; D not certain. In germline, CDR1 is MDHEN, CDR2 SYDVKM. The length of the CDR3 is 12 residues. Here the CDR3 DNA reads TGCGCCAGCAGTCAGGTGACCTACGAGCAGTTCTTC. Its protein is CASSQVTYEQFF.

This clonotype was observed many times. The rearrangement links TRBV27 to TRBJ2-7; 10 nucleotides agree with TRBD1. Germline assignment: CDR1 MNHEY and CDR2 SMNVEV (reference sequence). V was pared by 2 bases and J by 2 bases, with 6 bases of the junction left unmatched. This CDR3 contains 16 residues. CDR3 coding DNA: TGTGCCAGCAGTTTAAAAGGGGGACAGGGGACCTACGAGCAGTACTTC. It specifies CASSLKGGQGTYEQYF.

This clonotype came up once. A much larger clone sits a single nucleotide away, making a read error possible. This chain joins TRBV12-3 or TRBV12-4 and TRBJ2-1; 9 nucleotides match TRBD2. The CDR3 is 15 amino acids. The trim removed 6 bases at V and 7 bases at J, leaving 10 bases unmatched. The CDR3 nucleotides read TGTGCCAGCAGACAAGCGGGGGGCCTGTGGAATGAGCAGTTCTTC. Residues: CASRQAGGLWNEQFF.

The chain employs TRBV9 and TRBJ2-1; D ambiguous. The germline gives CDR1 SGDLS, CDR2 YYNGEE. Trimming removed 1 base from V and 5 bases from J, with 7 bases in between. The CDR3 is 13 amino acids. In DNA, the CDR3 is TGTGCCAGCAGCGTACTAGTCCACAATGAGCAGTTCTTC. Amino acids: CASSVLVHNEQFF.

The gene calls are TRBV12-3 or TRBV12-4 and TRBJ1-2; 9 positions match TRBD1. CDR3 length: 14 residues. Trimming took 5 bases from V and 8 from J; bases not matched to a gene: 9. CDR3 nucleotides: TGTGCCAGCAGTCGGACAGGGGTATTTGGGGGCTACACCTTC. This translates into CASSRTGVFGGYTF.

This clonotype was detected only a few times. In nucleotides, the CDR3 is TGTGCCAGCACAGCGGGGGCCTCGAGGGAGCAGTACTTC. It encodes CASTAGASREQYF. The J gene is TRBJ2-7, the V gene TRBV6-2 or TRBV6-3; 8 bases fit TRBD2. Germline loops: CDR1 MNHEY, CDR2 SVGEGT. The CDR3 is 13 amino acids. The V gene end was trimmed by 7 bases and the J gene end by 7 bases; junction bases not matched to a gene: 9.

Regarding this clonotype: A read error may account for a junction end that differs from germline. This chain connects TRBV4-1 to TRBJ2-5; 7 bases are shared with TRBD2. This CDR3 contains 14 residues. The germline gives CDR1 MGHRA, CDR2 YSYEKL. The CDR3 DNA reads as TGCACCAGCAGCCAAGAAGCCGGGAGGGAGACCCAGTACTTC. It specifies CTSSQEAGRETQYF.

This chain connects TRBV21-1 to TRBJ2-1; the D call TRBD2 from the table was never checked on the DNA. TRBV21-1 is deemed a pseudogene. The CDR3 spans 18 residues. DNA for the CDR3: TGTGCCAGCAGCAAAGCGCGTCCGGGACTAGCGGGAGGGGGTGAGCAGTTCTTC. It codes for CASSKARPGLAGGGEQFF.

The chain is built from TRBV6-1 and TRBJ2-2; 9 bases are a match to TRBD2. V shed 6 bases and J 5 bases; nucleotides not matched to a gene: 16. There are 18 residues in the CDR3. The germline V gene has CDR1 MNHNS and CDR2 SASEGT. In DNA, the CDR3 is TGTGCCAGCAGCTCCATTGTGTTAGCGGGAGTAAGGACCGGGGAGCTGTTTTTT. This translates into CASSSIVLAGVRTGELFF.

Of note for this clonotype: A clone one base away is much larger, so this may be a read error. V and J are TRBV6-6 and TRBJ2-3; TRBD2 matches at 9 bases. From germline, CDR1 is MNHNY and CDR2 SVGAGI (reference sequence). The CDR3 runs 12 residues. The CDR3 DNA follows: TGTGCCAGCGGGACTAGCACAGATACGCGGTATTTT. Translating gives CASGTSTDTRYF.

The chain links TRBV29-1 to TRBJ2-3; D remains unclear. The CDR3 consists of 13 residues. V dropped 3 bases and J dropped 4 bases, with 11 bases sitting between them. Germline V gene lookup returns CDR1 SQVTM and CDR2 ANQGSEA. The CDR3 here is CSVDAATADTQYF. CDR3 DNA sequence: TGCAGCGTTGACGCCGCTACCGCAGATACGCAGTATTTT.